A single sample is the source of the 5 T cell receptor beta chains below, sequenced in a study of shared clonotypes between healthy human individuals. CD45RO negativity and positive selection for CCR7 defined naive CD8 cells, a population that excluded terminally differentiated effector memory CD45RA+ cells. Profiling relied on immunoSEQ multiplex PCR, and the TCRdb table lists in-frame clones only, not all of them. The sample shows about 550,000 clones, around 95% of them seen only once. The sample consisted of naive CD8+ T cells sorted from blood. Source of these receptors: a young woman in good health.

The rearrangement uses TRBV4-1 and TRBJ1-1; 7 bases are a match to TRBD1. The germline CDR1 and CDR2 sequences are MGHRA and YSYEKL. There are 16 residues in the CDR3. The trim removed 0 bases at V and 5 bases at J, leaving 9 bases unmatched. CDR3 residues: CASSQDHAGGRTEAFF. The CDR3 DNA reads TGCGCCAGCAGCCAAGATCACGCAGGGGGGAGAACTGAAGCTTTCTTT.

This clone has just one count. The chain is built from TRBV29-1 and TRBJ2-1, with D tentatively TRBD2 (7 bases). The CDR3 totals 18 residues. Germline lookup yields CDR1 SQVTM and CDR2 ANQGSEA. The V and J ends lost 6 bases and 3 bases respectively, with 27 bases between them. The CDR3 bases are TGCAGCGTCGCAGGGGCCGTCTTCGCGGGAGACTTCTACAATGAGCAGTTCTTC. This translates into CSVAGAVFAGDFYNEQFF.

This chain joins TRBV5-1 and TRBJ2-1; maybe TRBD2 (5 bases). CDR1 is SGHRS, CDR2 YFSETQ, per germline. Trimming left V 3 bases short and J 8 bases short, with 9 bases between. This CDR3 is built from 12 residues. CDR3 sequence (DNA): TGCGCCAGCAGCTCGCGGGCCGATGAGCAGTTCTTC. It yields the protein CASSSRADEQFF. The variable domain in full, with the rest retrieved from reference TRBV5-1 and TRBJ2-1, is KAGVTQTPRYLIKTRGQQVTLSCSPISGHRSVSWYQQTPGQGLQFLFEYFSETQRNKGNFPGRFSGRQFSNSRSEMNVSTLELGDSALYLCASSSRADEQFFGPGTRLTVL.

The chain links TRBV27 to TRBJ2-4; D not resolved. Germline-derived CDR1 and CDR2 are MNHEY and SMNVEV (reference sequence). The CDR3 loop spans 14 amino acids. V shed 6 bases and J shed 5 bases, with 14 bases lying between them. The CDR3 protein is CASRSGAWENIQYF. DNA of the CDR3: TGTGCCAGCAGATCTGGCGCCTGGGAAAACATTCAGTACTTC.

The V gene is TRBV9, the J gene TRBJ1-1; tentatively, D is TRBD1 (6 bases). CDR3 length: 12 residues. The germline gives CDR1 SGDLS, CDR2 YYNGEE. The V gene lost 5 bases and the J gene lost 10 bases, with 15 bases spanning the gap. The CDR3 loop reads CASSRKQGGAFF. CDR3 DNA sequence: TGTGCCAGCAGTAGAAAACAGGGCGGAGCTTTCTTT.